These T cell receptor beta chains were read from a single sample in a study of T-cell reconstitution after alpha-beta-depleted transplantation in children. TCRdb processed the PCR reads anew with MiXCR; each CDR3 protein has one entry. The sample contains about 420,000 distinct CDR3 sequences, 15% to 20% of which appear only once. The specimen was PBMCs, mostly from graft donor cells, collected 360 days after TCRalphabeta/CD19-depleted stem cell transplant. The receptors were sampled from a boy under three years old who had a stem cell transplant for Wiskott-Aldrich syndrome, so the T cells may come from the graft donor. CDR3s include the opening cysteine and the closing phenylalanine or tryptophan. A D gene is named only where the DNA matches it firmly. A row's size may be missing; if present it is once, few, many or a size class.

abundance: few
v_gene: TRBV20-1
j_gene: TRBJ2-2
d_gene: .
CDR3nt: TGCAGTGCTGTTGGTACCGGGGAGCTGTTTTTT
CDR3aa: CSAVGTGELFF

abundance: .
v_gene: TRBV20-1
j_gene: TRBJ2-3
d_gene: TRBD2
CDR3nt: TGCAGTGCTAGTCCCTTTGGGGCGGGGGGGTTAGATACGCAGTATTTT
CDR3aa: CSASPFGAGGLDTQYF

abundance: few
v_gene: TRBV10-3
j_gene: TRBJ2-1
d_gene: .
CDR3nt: TGTGCCATCAGTGAGGGGGGCCCCTCCTACAATGAGCAGTTCTTC
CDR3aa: CAISEGGPSYNEQFF

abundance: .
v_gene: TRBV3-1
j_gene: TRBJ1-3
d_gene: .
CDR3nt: TGTGCCAGCAGCCAAGGATTTTTGATCTCTGGAAACACCATATATTTT
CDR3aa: CASSQGFLISGNTIYF

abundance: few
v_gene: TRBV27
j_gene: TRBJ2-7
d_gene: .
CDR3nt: TGTGCCAGCAGTAGGCGAACCCAGGGAGCCCCCTACGAGCAGTACTTC
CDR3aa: CASSRRTQGAPYEQYF

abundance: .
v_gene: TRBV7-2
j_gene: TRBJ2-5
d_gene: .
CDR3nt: TGTGCCAGCAGCTTAGGCAGCGGGCGGGGACAAGAGACCGAGTACTTC
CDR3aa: CASSLGSGRGQETEYF

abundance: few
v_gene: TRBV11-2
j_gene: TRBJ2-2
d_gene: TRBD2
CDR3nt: TGTGCCAGCAGCCACAGCGGGGGGGATTATACCGGGGAGCTGTTTTTT
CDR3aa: CASSHSGGDYTGELFF

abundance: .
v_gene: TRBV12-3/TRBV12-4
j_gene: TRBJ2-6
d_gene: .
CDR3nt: TGTGCCAGCAGTTTGTTCGGCAGGGTGCCCTCTGGGGCCAACGTCCTGACTTTC
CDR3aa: CASSLFGRVPSGANVLTF

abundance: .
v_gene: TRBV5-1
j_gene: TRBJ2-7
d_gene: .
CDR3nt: TGCGCCAGCAGCCTGAACAGGGACGAGCAGTACTTC
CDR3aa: CASSLNRDEQYF

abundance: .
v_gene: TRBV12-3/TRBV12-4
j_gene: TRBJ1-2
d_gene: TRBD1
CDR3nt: TGTGCCAGCAGTTTAAAGCGGACAGGGCGAGGCTACACCTTC
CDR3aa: CASSLKRTGRGYTF

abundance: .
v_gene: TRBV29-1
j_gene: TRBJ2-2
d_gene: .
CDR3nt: TGCAGCGCCCTGGGAACCGGGGAGCTGTTTTTT
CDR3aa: CSALGTGELFF

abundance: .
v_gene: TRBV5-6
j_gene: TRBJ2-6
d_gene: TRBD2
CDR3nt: TGTGCCAGCAGCGGACTAGCTTCCCTCTCTGGGGCCAACGTCCTGACTTTC
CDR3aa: CASSGLASLSGANVLTF

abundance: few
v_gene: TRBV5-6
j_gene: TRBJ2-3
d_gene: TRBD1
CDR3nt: TGTGCCAGCAGCTGGGACAGGGGATTCACAGATACGCAGTATTTT
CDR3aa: CASSWDRGFTDTQYF

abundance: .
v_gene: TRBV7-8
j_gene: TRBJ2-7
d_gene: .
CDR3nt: TGTGCCAGCAGCTTAAGGTCTATCCAAAGCTCCTACGAGCAGTACTTC
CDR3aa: CASSLRSIQSSYEQYF

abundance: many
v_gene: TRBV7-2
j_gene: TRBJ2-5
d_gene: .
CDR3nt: TGTGCCAGCAGCTTAGTACTGGAGACCCAGTACTTC
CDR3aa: CASSLVLETQYF

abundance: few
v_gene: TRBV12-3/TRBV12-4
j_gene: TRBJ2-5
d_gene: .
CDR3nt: TGTGCCAGCAGTTTAGCTTTGGCCGACACCCTCCAAGAGACCCAGTACTTC
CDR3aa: CASSLALADTLQETQYF

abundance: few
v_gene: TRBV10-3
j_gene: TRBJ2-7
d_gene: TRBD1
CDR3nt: TGTGCCACCAGGGACAGACTCCCCTACGAGCAGTACTTC
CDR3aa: CATRDRLPYEQYF

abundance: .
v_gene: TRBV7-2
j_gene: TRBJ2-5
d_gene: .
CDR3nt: TGTGCCAGCAGCCTGACAGGAATTACCCAAGAGACCCAGTACTTC
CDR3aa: CASSLTGITQETQYF

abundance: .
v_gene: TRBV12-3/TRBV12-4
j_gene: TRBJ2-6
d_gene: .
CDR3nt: TGTGCCAGCATGGGACATCTCTCCGCAGGGGGGGCCAACGTCCTGACTTTC
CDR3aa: CASMGHLSAGGANVLTF

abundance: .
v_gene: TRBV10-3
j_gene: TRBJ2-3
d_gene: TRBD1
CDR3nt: TGTGCCATCAGTGGACAGGGGGGGACCGATACGCAGTATTTT
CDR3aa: CAISGQGGTDTQYF

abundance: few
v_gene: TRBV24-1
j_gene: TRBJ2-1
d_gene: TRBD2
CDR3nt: TGTGCCACCAGTGATTCCCGACGGGTAGCGGGGAACTCCTACAATGAGCAGTTCTTC
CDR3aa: CATSDSRRVAGNSYNEQFF

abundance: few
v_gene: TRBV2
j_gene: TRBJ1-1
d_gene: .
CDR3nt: TGTGCCAGCACCCTAGGCCTCTTGAACACTGAAGCTTTCTTT
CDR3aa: CASTLGLLNTEAFF

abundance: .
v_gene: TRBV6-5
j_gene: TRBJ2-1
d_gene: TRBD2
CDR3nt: TGTGCCAGCATTTCGGGGGGGACCTACAATGAGCAGTTCTTC
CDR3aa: CASISGGTYNEQFF

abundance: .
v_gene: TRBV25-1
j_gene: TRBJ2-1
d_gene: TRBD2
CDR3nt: TGTGCCAGCAGTGAATTGAGAGGACTAGCGGGGTCCGACAATGAGCAGTTCTTC
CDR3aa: CASSELRGLAGSDNEQFF

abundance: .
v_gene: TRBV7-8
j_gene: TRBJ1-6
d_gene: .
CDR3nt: TGTGCCAGCAGCTCTCGGGGGTTCTCCTATAATTCACCCCTCCACTTT
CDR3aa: CASSSRGFSYNSPLHF

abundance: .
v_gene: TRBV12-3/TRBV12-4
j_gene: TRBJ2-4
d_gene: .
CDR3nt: TGTGCCAGCAGCCGAACTGGACTGGGCATAGCCAAAAACATTCAGTACTTC
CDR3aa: CASSRTGLGIAKNIQYF

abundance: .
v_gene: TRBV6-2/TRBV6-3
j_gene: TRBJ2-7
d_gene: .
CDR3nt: TGTGCCAGCGGAACAACGGCCATCTACGAGCAGTACTTC
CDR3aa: CASGTTAIYEQYF

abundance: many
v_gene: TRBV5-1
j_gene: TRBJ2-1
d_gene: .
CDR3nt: TGCGCCAGCAGCTTGGGGGGGCCACCGAGCTCCTACAATGAGCAGTTCTTC
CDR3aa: CASSLGGPPSSYNEQFF

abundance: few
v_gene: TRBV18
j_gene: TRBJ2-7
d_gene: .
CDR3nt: TGTGCCAGCTCACCAAACGTCTACGAGCAGTACTTC
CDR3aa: CASSPNVYEQYF

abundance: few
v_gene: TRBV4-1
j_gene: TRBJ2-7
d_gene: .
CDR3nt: TGCGCCAGCAGCCAAGCCCCCCTCCTCTACGAGCAGTACTTC
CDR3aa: CASSQAPLLYEQYF

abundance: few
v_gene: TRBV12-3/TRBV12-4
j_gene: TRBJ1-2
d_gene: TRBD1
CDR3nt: TGTGCCAGCAGACCGACAGGGGAGAGCGGCTACACCTTC
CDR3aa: CASRPTGESGYTF

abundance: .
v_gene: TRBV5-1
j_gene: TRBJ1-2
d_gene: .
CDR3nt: TGCGCCAGTCGAGTGGATGATAACTATGGCTACACCTTC
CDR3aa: CASRVDDNYGYTF

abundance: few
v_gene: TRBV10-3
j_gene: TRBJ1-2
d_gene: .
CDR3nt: TGTGCCATCAGTGAGTCTTATGGGAAGACTTCCTATGGCTACACCTTC
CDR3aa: CAISESYGKTSYGYTF

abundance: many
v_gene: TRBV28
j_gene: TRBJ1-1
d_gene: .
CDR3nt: TGTGCCAGCAGAATTTATCAGGGTGGCACTGAAGCTTTCTTT
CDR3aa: CASRIYQGGTEAFF

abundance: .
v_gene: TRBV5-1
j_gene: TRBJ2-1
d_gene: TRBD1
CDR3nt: TGCGCCAGCAGCTTGGCGGGACAGGGGGCCGATGAGCAGTTCTTC
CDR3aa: CASSLAGQGADEQFF

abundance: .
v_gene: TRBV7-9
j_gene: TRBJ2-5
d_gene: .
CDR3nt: TGTGCCAGCAGCTTAGGTCGGGGGATAGCGGAGACCCAGTACTTC
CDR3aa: CASSLGRGIAETQYF

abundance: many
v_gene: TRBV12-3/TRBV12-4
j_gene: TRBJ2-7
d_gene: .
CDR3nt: TGTGCCAGCAGTTTAGCAACTACCTACGAGCAGTACTTC
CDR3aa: CASSLATTYEQYF

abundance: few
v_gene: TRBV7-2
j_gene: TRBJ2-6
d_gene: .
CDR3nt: TGTGCCAGCAGCTTAGTTTTCTCTGGGGCCAACGTCCTGACTTTC
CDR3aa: CASSLVFSGANVLTF

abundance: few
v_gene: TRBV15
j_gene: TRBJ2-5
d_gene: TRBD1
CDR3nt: TGTGCCACCAGCAGAGTATGGACAGGGCTTGGACAAGAGACCCAGTACTTC
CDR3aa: CATSRVWTGLGQETQYF

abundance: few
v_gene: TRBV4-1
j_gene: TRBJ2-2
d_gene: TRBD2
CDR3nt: TGCGCCAGCAGCCCAACCGGGACTAGCGGGACCGGGGAGCTGTTTTTT
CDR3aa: CASSPTGTSGTGELFF

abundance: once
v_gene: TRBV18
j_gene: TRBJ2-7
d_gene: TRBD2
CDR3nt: TGTGCCAGCTCACCACTCGCTAGCGGGCCCTTTAACGAGCAGTACTTC
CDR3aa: CASSPLASGPFNEQYF

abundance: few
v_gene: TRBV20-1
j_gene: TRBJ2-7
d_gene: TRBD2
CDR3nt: TGCAGTGCACCGGGACTAGGTCTAGGCGAGCAGTACTTC
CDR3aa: CSAPGLGLGEQYF

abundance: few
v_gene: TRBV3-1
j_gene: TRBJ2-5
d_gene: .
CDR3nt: TGTGCCAGCAGCCAAGATTCTAGCCGCGAGACCCAGTACTTC
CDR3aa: CASSQDSSRETQYF

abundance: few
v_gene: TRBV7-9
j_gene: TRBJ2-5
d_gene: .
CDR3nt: TGTGCCAGCAGCTTAGGATACGGAGAGACCCAGTACTTC
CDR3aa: CASSLGYGETQYF

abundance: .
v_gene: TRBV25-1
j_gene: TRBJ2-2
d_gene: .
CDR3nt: TGTGCCAGCAAGGGTCCCCACGGCACCGGGGAGCTGTTTTTT
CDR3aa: CASKGPHGTGELFF

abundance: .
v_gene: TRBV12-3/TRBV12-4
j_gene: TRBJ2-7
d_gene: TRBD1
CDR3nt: TGTGCCAGCGGTCTCCGGGACAGCCTATGGGAGCACTACTTC
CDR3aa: CASGLRDSLWEHYF

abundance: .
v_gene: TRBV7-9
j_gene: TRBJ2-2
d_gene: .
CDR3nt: TGTGCCAGCAGCCCCCCCTACCCCCACGGGGAGCTGTTTTTT
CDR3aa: CASSPPYPHGELFF

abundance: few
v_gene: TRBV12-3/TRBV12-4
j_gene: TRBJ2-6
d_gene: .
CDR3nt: TGTGCCAGCAGTTTAGGTCTGCCTAGTGGGGCCAACGTCCTGACTTTC
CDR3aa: CASSLGLPSGANVLTF

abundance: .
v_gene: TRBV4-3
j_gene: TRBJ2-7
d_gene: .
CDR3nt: TGCGCCAGCAGCCAAGAGTGGGGCAGGGCGGGCGAGCAGTACTTC
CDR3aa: CASSQEWGRAGEQYF